These 24 T cell receptor beta chains share one sample of origin, sequenced in a study of T cell repertoires in cytomegalovirus infection. Their cognate antigens are unknown. TCRdb fed the reads into MiXCR, producing one record per CDR3 protein. The sample shows roughly 500,000 distinct CDR3 sequences, approximately 46% of them seen only once. The material was cultured PBMCs, obtained from culture after CMV antigen stimulation. All receptors come from a human donor in good health (CMV status not recorded). Some clones in this sample may be carry-over from other donors' samples.

The V and J genes are TRBV12-5 and TRBJ2-2, with 7 positions matching TRBD1. Germline V CDR1 and CDR2: LGHNT, FRNRAP. The CDR3 runs 15 residues. Losses at the gene ends were 0 bases for V and 8 bases for J; bases not matched to a gene: 6. The CDR3 coding sequence is TGTGCTAGTGGTTTGGTCCAGGGGGAATTTGGGGAGCTGTTTTTT. Encoded protein: CASGLVQGEFGELFF.

V is TRBV6-1 and J is TRBJ1-4, with D perhaps TRBD1 (5 bases). V was cut by 4 bases and J by 0 bases, with 9 bases left in between. The germline gives CDR1 MNHNS, CDR2 SASEGT. This CDR3 comprises 15 residues. CDR3 DNA: TGTGCCAGCAGTGGGGGCGCCGCAACTAATGAAAAACTGTTTTTT. It translates to CASSGGAATNEKLFF.

This clonotype has just a few counts. The chain has TRBV28 and TRBJ2-7, with 9 positions matching TRBD1. The CDR3 totals 14 residues. Germline CDR1 and CDR2: MDHEN and SYDVKM. J gave up 0 bases and V 6 bases, and 3 bases lay outside the gene matches. The CDR3 protein is CASRRDRASYEQYF. The CDR3, as DNA: TGTGCCAGCAGACGGGACAGGGCCTCCTACGAGCAGTACTTC.

This clonotype was found many times. This chain joins TRBV7-8 and TRBJ1-5, with 7 bases aligning to TRBD1. There are 15 residues in the CDR3. The germline gives CDR1 SGHVS, CDR2 FQNEAQ. V was pared by 5 bases and J by 3 bases, with 7 bases of the junction left unmatched. The DNA for the CDR3 is TGTGCCAGCAGCGAGCGGGGACAGAACAATCAGCCCCAGCATTTT. It encodes CASSERGQNNQPQHF.

This clonotype was seen a handful of times. The chain is built from TRBV2 and TRBJ2-1, with 10 bases that match TRBD1. Looked up from germline, CDR1 is SNHLY and CDR2 is FYNNEI. V dropped 4 bases and J dropped 7; count of bases not matched to a gene: 4. The CDR3 is 14 amino acids. The CDR3 region has the DNA TGTGCCAGCAGTGGACAGGGGGCAGGGAATGAGCAGTTCTTC. This encodes CASSGQGAGNEQFF.

This clonotype was observed a handful of times. This chain links TRBV6-1 with TRBJ2-1, with D possibly being TRBD1 or TRBD2 (7 bases each). Germline CDR1 reads MNHNS; CDR2 reads SASEGT. CDR3 length: 14 amino acids. The V gene lost 8 bases and the J gene lost 6 bases, with 17 bases spanning the gap. The chain's CDR3 is CASSQGGSSNEQFF. The CDR3 nucleotides read TGTGCCAGCTCCCAGGGGGGGTCTAGCAATGAGCAGTTCTTC.

The V gene is TRBV5-4, the J gene TRBJ1-1; 8 positions agree with TRBD1. V lost 4 bases to trimming and J lost 4 bases; unmatched junction nucleotides: 9. The germline V gene has CDR1 SGHNT and CDR2 YYREEE (reference sequence). The CDR3 is made up of 15 amino acids. The CDR3 protein is CASSHVQGGSTEAFF. CDR3 sequence (DNA): TGTGCCAGCAGCCACGTACAGGGGGGGAGCACTGAAGCTTTCTTT. The whole variable domain, remainder taken from reference TRBV5-4 and TRBJ1-1, is ETGVTQSPTHLIKTRGQQVTLRCSSQSGHNTVSWYQQALGQGPQFIFQYYREEENGRGNFPPRFSGLQFPNYSSELNVNALELDDSALYLCASSHVQGGSTEAFFGQGTRLTVV.

The sample holds many counts of this clonotype. The rearrangement links TRBV7-2 to TRBJ2-3; no clear D gene. The CDR3 spans 14 residues. Germline CDR1 reads SGHTA; CDR2 reads FQGNSA. V was cut by 5 bases and J by 3 bases, with 12 bases left in between. The CDR3 region is CASSLDGRTDTQYF. The CDR3, as DNA: TGTGCCAGCAGCCTGGACGGACGAACAGATACGCAGTATTTT. Filled out from reference TRBV7-2 and TRBJ2-3, the complete variable domain reads GAGVSQSPSNKVTEKGKDVELRCDPISGHTALYWYRQSLGQGLEFLIYFQGNSAPDKSGLPSDRFSAERTGGSVSTLTIQRTQQEDSAVYLCASSLDGRTDTQYFGPGTRLTVL.

The V call is TRBV2, the J call TRBJ2-1; D gene unclear. The V gene lost 4 bases and the J gene lost 6 bases, with 10 bases spanning the gap. This CDR3 is 13 amino acids long. Germline loops: CDR1 SNHLY, CDR2 FYNNEI. CDR3 protein: CASSAEKPNEQFF. In nucleotides, the CDR3 is TGTGCCAGCAGTGCGGAGAAACCCAATGAGCAGTTCTTC. Together with reference TRBV2 and TRBJ2-1, the CDR3 gives the full variable domain: EPEVTQTPSHQVTQMGQEVILRCVPISNHLYFYWYRQILGQKVEFLVSFYNNEISEKSEIFDDQFSVERPDGSNFTLKIRSTKLEDSAMYFCASSAEKPNEQFFGPGTRLTVL.

V gene TRBV7-9 combines with J gene TRBJ2-7; D unclear. Trimming took off 3 bases at V and 3 bases at J, with 21 bases between the two ends. CDR3 length equals 17 residues. Germline CDR1 SEHNR, CDR2 FQNEAQ (reference sequence). CDR3 residues: CASSFGSPRSTYYEQYF. Here the CDR3 DNA reads TGTGCCAGCAGCTTTGGTTCCCCCCGATCAACATACTACGAGCAGTACTTC.

This chain links TRBV12-3 or TRBV12-4 with TRBJ1-2, with D perhaps matching TRBD1 (5 bases). V lost 3 bases, J lost 8 bases, and 10 bases lay in between. The CDR3 covers 12 residues. For the CDR3, the DNA is TGTGCCAGCAGTTTCCAGGGTGAAGGCTACACCTTC. It specifies CASSFQGEGYTF.

V and J are TRBV7-6 and TRBJ2-5; 10 positions match TRBD2. The CDR3 spans 19 residues. The V gene's germline CDR1 is SGHVS and CDR2 FNYEAQ. Unmatched junction bases numbered 19, after V lost 5 bases and J lost 4 bases. The CDR3 DNA reads TGTGCCAGCAGCCCCAGAGAAACTAGCGGGGACAGAACCCGAGAGACCCAGTACTTC. This encodes CASSPRETSGDRTRETQYF.

This sequence joins TRBV7-6 and TRBJ2-1; TRBD2 aligns across 11 bases. Germline V CDR1 and CDR2: SGHVS, FNYEAQ. With V trimmed by 5 bases and J by 15 bases, 9 bases remained unmatched. There are 13 residues in the CDR3. The CDR3 DNA reads TGTGCCAGCAGCCCACTACTAGCGGGAGTACTGTTCTTC. The encoded protein is CASSPLLAGVLFF.

The chain uses TRBV7-6 and TRBJ2-7; D is tentatively TRBD1 or TRBD2 (5 bases each). The CDR3 is made up of 13 amino acids. CDR1 is SGHVS, CDR2 FNYEAQ, per germline. With 5 bases removed from V and 5 bases from J, the gap between germline ends came to 13 bases. CDR3 DNA: TGTGCCAGCAGCCCCCCAGGGAGCCACGAGCAGTACTTC. Translated: CASSPPGSHEQYF.

Only a few counts were recorded for this clonotype. The chain employs TRBV11-2 and TRBJ2-5; D perhaps matches TRBD2 (6 bases). The CDR3 spans 16 residues. From germline, CDR1 is SGHAT and CDR2 FQNNGV. V lost 0 bases to trimming and J lost 1 base, with 12 bases between them. In DNA, the CDR3 is TGTGCCAGCAGCTTAGAAAATCTAGCGTTCCAAGAGACCCAGTACTTC. This translates into CASSLENLAFQETQYF.

V is TRBV15 and J is TRBJ2-2, with 8 positions matching TRBD2. V trimming: 3 bases; J trimming: 5 bases; junction bases outside the gene matches: 5. The V gene's germline CDR1 is LNHNV and CDR2 YYDKDF (reference sequence). CDR3 size: 15 residues. This CDR3 is CATSRQRLATGELFF. The CDR3 DNA reads TGTGCCACCAGCAGGCAGAGACTAGCGACCGGGGAGCTGTTTTTT.

V and J are TRBV28 and TRBJ2-6; possible D gene TRBD1, 5 bases. Germline CDR1 and CDR2: MDHEN and SYDVKM. The CDR3 is 16 residues long. With 4 bases removed from V and 0 bases from J, the gap between germline ends came to 10 bases. For the CDR3, the DNA is TGTGCCAGCAGTTCGCTGGGGCCCTCTGGGGCCAACGTCCTGACTTTC. Protein sequence: CASSSLGPSGANVLTF.

This clonotype turned up a few times. This chain uses TRBV15 with TRBJ2-3; 8 positions agree with TRBD1. The CDR3 loop spans 13 amino acids. J was trimmed by 6 bases and V by 6 bases; bases with no gene match: 5. The germline gives CDR1 LNHNV, CDR2 YYDKDF (reference sequence). The CDR3 sequence is CATRDRVADTQYF. The CDR3 DNA reads TGTGCCACCAGGGACAGGGTGGCGGATACGCAGTATTTT.

The chain employs TRBV6-5 and TRBJ1-6, with D maybe TRBD1 (5 bases). This CDR3 is built from 15 residues. Germline loops: CDR1 MNHEY, CDR2 SVGAGI. With 5 bases removed from V and 7 bases from J, the gap between germline ends came to 15 bases. The CDR3: CASSRRGVGNSPLHF. CDR3 coding DNA: TGTGCCAGCAGTCGCCGAGGGGTGGGGAATTCACCCCTCCACTTT.

The chain employs TRBV10-3 and TRBJ1-5, with D unresolved. The length of the CDR3 is 12 residues. Trimming shortened V by 10 bases and J by 0 bases, and 7 bases separated the two germline ends. Germline V gene data show CDR1 as ENHRY and CDR2 as SYGVKD. The CDR3 sequence is CATQNSNQPQHF. CDR3 DNA: TGTGCCACCCAAAATAGCAATCAGCCCCAGCATTTT.

This clonotype came up a few times. The rearrangement links TRBV7-6 to TRBJ2-7; no clear D gene. Germline loops: CDR1 SGHVS, CDR2 FNYEAQ. The CDR3 is 13 amino acids. With 1 base removed from V and 7 bases from J, the gap between germline ends came to 11 bases. Written as DNA, the CDR3 is TGTGCCAGCAGCTTAGGCCCCCTCGGGGAGCAGTACTTC. As protein: CASSLGPLGEQYF.

This clonotype has more than one count but fewer than ten. The rearrangement joins TRBV7-6 to TRBJ2-5, with D perhaps TRBD2 (6 bases). V lost 8 bases and J 5 bases, leaving 18 bases between the germline ends. This CDR3 region has 14 residues. Germline V gene data show CDR1 as SGHVS and CDR2 as FNYEAQ. The CDR3 DNA is TGTGCCAGCGTCGACCGGAGGGAGTCGGAGACCCAGTACTTC. Its protein is CASVDRRESETQYF.

This clonotype was found a few times. The CDR3 is CASSRDIFNQPQHF. The CDR3 nucleotides read TGTGCCAGCAGCCGGGACATTTTCAATCAGCCCCAGCATTTT. The chain links TRBV12-3 or TRBV12-4 to TRBJ1-5; D is perhaps TRBD1 (6 bases). The CDR3 consists of 14 residues. Trimming took off 6 bases at V and 3 bases at J, with 12 bases between the two ends.

The DNA for the CDR3 is TGTGCCAGCTGCTACCCCCCTAGCGGGATTTTTGATACGCAGTATTTT. This codes for CASCYPPSGIFDTQYF. J is TRBJ2-3 and V is TRBV7-9; 9 positions agree with TRBD2. J was trimmed by 6 bases and V by 8 bases; bases with no gene match: 15. Germline loops: CDR1 SEHNR, CDR2 FQNEAQ (reference sequence). This CDR3 has 16 residues.